One T cell receptor beta chain is described in this entry. Its antigen is unknown. This record belongs to a study of cytomegalovirus exposure and HLA in healthy donors. Findings and caveats of the study: Segments of the TCR beta V type were, in most cases, productive about 87% or about 30% of the time in an earlier analysis. Reportedly, cytomegalovirus status was diagnosed with high sensitivity and specificity. Overall, approximately 150 TCR beta chains were annotated as cytomegalovirus-associated.

Germline V gene data show CDR1 as MRHNA and CDR2 as SNTAGT. This CDR3 is 14 amino acids long. V was pared by 6 bases and J by 3 bases, with 0 bases of the junction left unmatched. With 60 Vbeta and 13 Jbeta primers, the PCR was carried out. The method was immunoSEQ multiplex PCR; TCRdb's version includes in-frame clones alone and lacks a portion of them. The sample lists 110,000 to 150,000 clones; about 80% were seen once. The receptor comes from a woman between 18 and 30 years old in good health and CMV-seropositive. Sequencing was performed on PBMCs. V usage is TRBV6-4 and J usage is TRBJ2-2; 11 bases align to TRBD2. CDR3 residues: CASRLAGDTGELFF. CDR3 bases: TGTGCCAGCAGACTAGCGGGGGACACCGGGGAGCTGTTTTTT.